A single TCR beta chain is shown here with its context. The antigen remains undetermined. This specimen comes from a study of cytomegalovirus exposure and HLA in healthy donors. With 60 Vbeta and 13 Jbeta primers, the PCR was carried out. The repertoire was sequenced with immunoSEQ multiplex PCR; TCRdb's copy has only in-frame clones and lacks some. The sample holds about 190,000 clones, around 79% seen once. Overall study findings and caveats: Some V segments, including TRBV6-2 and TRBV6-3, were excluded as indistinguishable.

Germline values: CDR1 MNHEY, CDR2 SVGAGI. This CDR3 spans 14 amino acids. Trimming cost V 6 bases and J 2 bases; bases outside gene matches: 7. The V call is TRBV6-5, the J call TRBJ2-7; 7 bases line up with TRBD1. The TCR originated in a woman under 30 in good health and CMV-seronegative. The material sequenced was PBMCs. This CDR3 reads CASSLGQFTYEQYF. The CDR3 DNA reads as TGTGCCAGCAGCCTGGGACAGTTCACCTACGAGCAGTACTTC.